A selection of T cell receptor beta chains follows, all from one sample in a study of Graves' ophthalmopathy and Graves' hyperthyroidism. TCRdb used MiXCR to reprocess the multiplex PCR reads, holding one entry per CDR3 protein. The sample includes almost 750,000 distinct CDR3 sequences, approximately 40% of them seen just once. Input material: peripheral blood. These receptors were collected from an adult man with Graves' ophthalmopathy. CDR3s include the opening cysteine and the closing phenylalanine or tryptophan. The D gene is left open where the match is weak. Clone sizes are given selectively: once, few, many, or a class where the clone is expanded.

j_call,v_call,clone_size,d_call,cdr3_aa,cdr3_nt
TRBJ1-1,TRBV24-1,many,TRBD1,CATRRTGGLNTEAFF,TGTGCCACCAGAAGGACAGGGGGCCTGAACACTGAAGCTTTCTTT
TRBJ1-2,TRBV19,many,.,CASIQGHYGYTF,TGTGCCAGTATCCAGGGGCACTATGGCTACACCTTC
TRBJ2-5,TRBV7-9,.,.,CASSRGVSGVGETQYF,TGTGCCAGCAGTCGCGGCGTGTCGGGAGTAGGAGAGACCCAGTACTTC
TRBJ1-1,TRBV7-9,.,.,CASSLHGGLREAFF,TGTGCCAGCAGCTTGCACGGGGGTTTACGCGAAGCTTTCTTT
TRBJ2-7,TRBV29-1,many,.,CSVQRGQQGDEQYF,TGCAGCGTCCAACGGGGCCAGCAGGGCGACGAGCAGTACTTC
TRBJ2-7,TRBV6-1,few,.,CASMAGQGEQYF,TGTGCCAGCATGGCAGGGCAAGGGGAGCAGTACTTC
TRBJ2-1,TRBV25-1,.,.,CASSNDGPRGWNEQFF,TGTGCCAGCAGTAACGACGGACCGAGGGGTTGGAATGAGCAGTTCTTC
TRBJ1-1,TRBV25-1,.,.,CASSDGVWAEAFF,TGTGCCAGCAGTGATGGGGTGTGGGCTGAAGCTTTCTTT
TRBJ1-6,TRBV10-2,.,TRBD1,CASSDIGTGLGSPLHF,TGCGCCAGCAGTGATATCGGGACAGGATTGGGTTCACCCCTCCACTTT
TRBJ2-6,TRBV10-3,many,TRBD1,CAISSRSGTVHSGANVLTF,TGTGCCATCAGTTCAAGGTCCGGGACAGTGCACTCTGGGGCCAACGTCCTGACTTTC
TRBJ1-4,TRBV15,.,TRBD1,CATSGGTEEKLFF,TGTGCCACCAGCGGCGGGACAGAGGAAAAACTGTTTTTT
TRBJ1-1,TRBV15,once,.,CATSRDRQTTEAFF,TGTGCCACCAGCAGAGATCGGCAGACCACTGAAGCTTTCTTT
TRBJ1-1,TRBV25-1,.,TRBD1,CASKTGVTNTEAFF,TGTGCCAGCAAGACAGGGGTCACGAACACTGAAGCTTTCTTT